A selection of T cell receptor beta chains follows, all from one sample in a study of T cells in localized non-small cell lung cancer. The assay was immunoSEQ multiplex PCR, and TCRdb's table has in-frame clones only and misses some. The sample consists of more than 45,000 clones, just over 85% of them appearing once. The sequenced sample was peripheral blood, obtained before any cancer treatment. These receptors came from an older male donor with stage III squamous cell lung carcinoma. Each CDR3 is given with its conserved first and last residue. The D gene is left open where the match is weak. Rows give clone size only sometimes, using once, few, many, or a class for an expanded clone.

few	.	TRBV19	TRBJ1-1	CASSIGRTNTEAFF	TGTGCCAGTAGTATAGGACGGACGAACACTGAAGCTTTCTTT
.	.	TRBV28	TRBJ1-1	CASSFRGKTEAFF	TGTGCCAGCAGTTTTAGAGGGAAAACTGAAGCTTTCTTT
.	TRBD1	TRBV4-2	TRBJ1-1	CASSPGQGGLVRSEAFF	TGTGCCAGCAGCCCGGGACAGGGGGGGCTAGTGCGCTCTGAAGCTTTCTTT
.	TRBD1	TRBV30	TRBJ2-3	CAWSHNRGGDTQYF	TGTGCCTGGAGTCACAACAGGGGTGGAGATACGCAGTATTTT
.	.	TRBV30	TRBJ1-2	CAWSVRGASNYGYTF	TGTGCCTGGAGTGTACGAGGGGCCTCTAACTATGGCTACACCTTC
few	TRBD2	TRBV5-1	TRBJ2-1	CASSFSGSYNEQFF	TGCGCCAGCAGCTTCAGCGGGAGCTACAATGAGCAGTTCTTC
.	.	TRBV10-3	TRBJ2-3	CAIRPDGGTDTQYF	TGTGCCATCAGGCCTGACGGGGGCACAGATACGCAGTATTTT
.	TRBD1	TRBV7-2	TRBJ1-3	CASSPRDRALGNTIYF	TGTGCCAGCAGCCCTCGGGACAGGGCTTTGGGAAACACCATATATTTT
.	TRBD2	TRBV4-3	TRBJ2-2	CASSQGAGAGELFF	TGCGCCAGCAGCCAAGGGGCGGGGGCCGGGGAGCTGTTTTTT
once	.	TRBV30	TRBJ1-5	CAWSGGWDYSNQPQHF	TGTGCCTGGAGTGGAGGGTGGGATTATAGCAATCAGCCCCAGCATTTT
.	.	TRBV19	TRBJ1-2	CASSTKANRKTYGYTF	TGTGCCAGTAGTACGAAGGCAAATCGAAAGACCTATGGCTACACCTTC
.	.	TRBV6-1	TRBJ1-1	CASSDRRLMNTEAFF	TGTGCCAGCAGTGATAGACGGCTGATGAACACTGAAGCTTTCTTT
few	.	TRBV5-1	TRBJ2-5	CASSLLGGYQETQYF	TGCGCCAGCAGCTTACTAGGGGGGTATCAGGAGACCCAGTACTTC
.	.	TRBV7-9	TRBJ1-2	CASTSWDRHYGYTF	TGTGCCAGCACTAGCTGGGATCGGCACTATGGCTACACCTTC
.	.	TRBV5-1	TRBJ1-1	CASSPRDSRLNTEAFF	TGCGCCAGCAGCCCTCGGGACTCGAGATTGAACACTGAAGCTTTCTTT
.	.	TRBV5-6	TRBJ2-7	CASTKLRVSAYEQYF	TGTGCCAGCACCAAATTGAGGGTTTCGGCCTACGAGCAGTACTTC
once	TRBD1	TRBV5-6	TRBJ1-2	CASNSPEQGNYGYTF	TGTGCCAGCAATTCCCCTGAACAGGGGAACTATGGCTACACCTTC
.	TRBD1	TRBV5-4	TRBJ2-1	CASHGQGPWNEQFF	TGTGCCAGCCATGGACAGGGACCTTGGAATGAGCAGTTCTTC
.	.	TRBV6-1	TRBJ2-4	CASSEVSGLGKNIQYF	TGTGCCAGCAGTGAAGTCTCGGGGCTAGGTAAAAACATTCAGTACTTC
.	.	TRBV6-4	TRBJ2-5	CARIRLTQYF	TGTGCCAGAATAAGGTTAACCCAGTACTTC
few	.	TRBV14	TRBJ1-1	CASSPVRGATEAFF	TGTGCCAGCAGCCCCGTCCGGGGGGCCACTGAAGCTTTCTTT
.	TRBD2	TRBV5-4	TRBJ2-5	CASSPSLGREGETQYF	TGTGCCAGCAGCCCCTCATTGGGCAGGGAGGGAGAGACCCAGTACTTC
.	.	TRBV5-6	TRBJ1-2	CASSSDTSYGYTF	TGTGCCAGCAGCTCGGACACATCTTATGGCTACACCTTC
.	.	TRBV5-5	TRBJ1-3	CASSPSSSGNTIYF	TGTGCCAGCAGCCCGTCGAGCTCTGGAAACACCATATATTTT